Below are 23 T cell receptor beta chains sequenced from a single sample in a study of lymphopenia after photon versus proton radiotherapy. Profiling relied on immunoSEQ multiplex PCR, and the TCRdb table lists in-frame clones only, not all of them. Among about 70,000 clones listed, 80% to 95% were seen once. The specimen was peripheral blood, collected from a patient treated with photon-based radiotherapy. The receptors here all came from a woman between 40 and 55 years old with cholangiocarcinoma.

J is TRBJ1-1 and V is TRBV29-1, with D possibly matching TRBD1 (5 bases). CDR1 is SQVTM, CDR2 ANQGSEA, per germline. This CDR3 is built from 13 residues. The ends were cut back, 7 bases at V and 1 base at J, with 13 bases in the middle. The chain's CDR3 is CSGGLQENTEAFF. The CDR3 DNA follows: TGCAGCGGGGGACTACAGGAGAACACTGAAGCTTTCTTT.

V gene TRBV6-4 combines with J gene TRBJ1-5, with TRBD1 matching over 10 bases. The length of the CDR3 is 16 residues. The germline CDR1 and CDR2 sequences are MRHNA and SNTAGT. Trimming removed 4 bases from V and 6 bases from J; junction bases left unmatched: 9. In DNA form, the CDR3 reads TGTGCCAGCAGTGGACAGGGGGCGCCAAAGGGTCAGCCCCAGCATTTT. Amino acid sequence: CASSGQGAPKGQPQHF.

The rearrangement links TRBV6-6 to TRBJ2-6; the D gene is possibly TRBD1 (5 bases). CDR3 length equals 15 residues. V lost 5 bases and J 4 bases, leaving 12 bases between the germline ends. Per germline, CDR1 MNHNY and CDR2 SVGAGI (reference sequence). The CDR3 DNA reads TGTGCCAGCAGTCTCATTTCAGGGGGGGCCAACGTCCTGACTTTC. Translated: CASSLISGGANVLTF.

This clone was seen only once. The CDR3 bases are TGCGCCAGCAGCCCCAGCGCCGGGGTCCCTGGAAACACCATATATTTT. This sequence encodes CASSPSAGVPGNTIYF. This rearrangement joins TRBV5-1 to TRBJ1-3; D not resolved. The CDR3 is made up of 16 amino acids. From germline, CDR1 is SGHRS and CDR2 YFSETQ. The V and J ends lost 4 bases and 2 bases respectively, with 16 bases between them.

The V and J genes are TRBV19 and TRBJ1-1; D ambiguous. V was clipped by 6 bases and J by 1 base, with 6 bases between them. The germline gives CDR1 LNHDA, CDR2 SQIVND (reference sequence). The CDR3 consists of 12 residues. CDR3 sequence: CASSYPNTEAFF. The CDR3 coding sequence is TGTGCCAGTAGCTACCCGAACACTGAAGCTTTCTTT.

The chain employs TRBV5-1 and TRBJ2-7; the D is unclear. CDR1 is SGHRS and CDR2 is YFSETQ in the germline V gene. The CDR3 is 12 residues long. The V end was cut by 3 bases, the J end by 2 bases, with 6 bases between. The CDR3 protein is CASSSGPYEQYF. CDR3 nucleotides: TGCGCCAGCAGCTCAGGACCCTACGAGCAGTACTTC. Drawing the rest from reference TRBV5-1 and TRBJ2-7, the complete variable domain is KAGVTQTPRYLIKTRGQQVTLSCSPISGHRSVSWYQQTPGQGLQFLFEYFSETQRNKGNFPGRFSGRQFSNSRSEMNVSTLELGDSALYLCASSSGPYEQYFGPGTRLTVT.

The chain employs TRBV27 and TRBJ1-2; D gene unclear. In germline, CDR1 is MNHEY, CDR2 SMNVEV (reference sequence). The CDR3 spans 13 residues. Trimming shortened V by 5 bases and J by 7 bases, and 14 bases separated the two germline ends. The CDR3 nucleotides read TGTGCCAGCAGTCGCCGCTCCGAGGGTGGCTACACCTTC. It translates to CASSRRSEGGYTF.

The V and J genes are TRBV6-4 and TRBJ1-4; D is possibly TRBD1 (6 bases). The CDR3 loop spans 15 amino acids. Trimming cost V 3 bases and J 7 bases, with 15 bases left between them. Germline loops: CDR1 MRHNA, CDR2 SNTAGT. The CDR3 DNA sequence: TGTGCCAGCAGTGAGGGAGGGGGAGCGAGTGAAAAACTGTTTTTT. This sequence encodes CASSEGGGASEKLFF.

This clone has just one count. The chain has TRBV28 and TRBJ1-1; perhaps TRBD1 as D (5 bases). Germline V gene data show CDR1 as MDHEN and CDR2 as SYDVKM. V lost 5 bases, J lost 9 bases, and 16 bases lay in between. The CDR3 sequence is 13 residues long. CDR3: CASSLNPGPQAFF. The CDR3 DNA reads TGTGCCAGCAGTCTGAACCCGGGACCCCAAGCTTTCTTT.

This clone was picked up a small number of times. V is TRBV27 and J is TRBJ1-5; no reliable D call. The CDR3 contains 10 residues. V gave up 6 bases and J gave up 3 bases, with 0 bases separating them. Germline assignment: CDR1 MNHEY and CDR2 SMNVEV (reference sequence). The CDR3: CASSNQPQHF. CDR3 nucleotides: TGTGCCAGCAGCAATCAGCCCCAGCATTTT.

The gene calls are TRBV5-1 and TRBJ2-1; D is tentatively TRBD1 or TRBD2 (5 bases each). Germline V gene data show CDR1 as SGHRS and CDR2 as YFSETQ. V was cut by 3 bases and J by 2 bases, with 15 bases left in between. The CDR3 contains 16 residues. CDR3 region: CASSSPGTGTYNEQFF. DNA of the CDR3: TGCGCCAGCAGCTCCCCCGGGACGGGGACCTACAATGAGCAGTTCTTC.

J is TRBJ2-2 and V is TRBV7-2, with D unclear. Trimming pared 3 bases from V and 0 bases from J, leaving 5 bases between. This CDR3 spans 14 amino acids. Germline V gene data show CDR1 as SGHTA and CDR2 as FQGNSA. As DNA, the CDR3 is TGTGCCAGCAGCTTTTTGACGAACACCGGGGAGCTGTTTTTT. Translation gives CASSFLTNTGELFF.

This clone has only one observation. The V gene is TRBV5-6, the J gene TRBJ2-1; 12 bases fit TRBD2. CDR1 and CDR2 from the germline V gene are SGHDT and YYEEEE. The CDR3 runs 18 residues. V was clipped by 2 bases and J by 6 bases; unmatched bases: 12. The CDR3 protein is CASSFTSGRTSPFNEQFF. Written as DNA, the CDR3 is TGTGCCAGCAGCTTCACTAGCGGGAGGACCAGTCCCTTCAATGAGCAGTTCTTC. The full variable domain, its missing parts supplied by reference TRBV5-6 and TRBJ2-1, is DAGVTQSPTHLIKTRGQQVTLRCSPKSGHDTVSWYQQALGQGPQFIFQYYEEEERQRGNFPDRFSGHQFPNYSSELNVNALLLGDSALYLCASSFTSGRTSPFNEQFFGPGTRLTVL.

The rearrangement links TRBV9 to TRBJ2-3, with 12 bases identical to TRBD1. Germline CDR1 is SGDLS and CDR2 is YYNGEE. This CDR3 is built from 18 residues. The V gene end was trimmed by 3 bases and the J gene end by 1 base; junction bases not matched to a gene: 9. The CDR3 DNA is TGTGCCAGCAGCGCGGGACAGGGGGCGGGCTCGGGCACAGATACGCAGTATTTT. It is translated as CASSAGQGAGSGTDTQYF.

The chain has TRBV7-2 and TRBJ2-7; 7 bases line up with TRBD2. The CDR3 is made up of 16 amino acids. Germline CDR1 reads SGHTA; CDR2 reads FQGNSA. Trimming at V came to 4 bases and at J to 1 base, leaving 10 bases not matched to a gene. This chain's CDR3 is CASSSQGRGTSYEQYF. In nucleotides, the CDR3 is TGTGCCAGCAGCTCTCAAGGGAGGGGCACATCCTACGAGCAGTACTTC.

This chain joins TRBV7-9 and TRBJ1-4; D ambiguous. CDR3 length equals 14 residues. Trimming left V 3 bases short and J 8 bases short, with 13 bases between. Germline loops: CDR1 SEHNR, CDR2 FQNEAQ (reference sequence). The CDR3 sequence: CASSFVPEAEKLFF. The CDR3 DNA follows: TGTGCCAGCAGCTTTGTTCCCGAAGCGGAAAAACTGTTTTTT.

The V gene is TRBV6-1, the J gene TRBJ2-7, with 13 bases fitting TRBD2. V gave up 5 bases and J gave up 7 bases; unmatched junction bases: 5. Germline CDR1 MNHNS, CDR2 SASEGT. This CDR3 has 14 amino acids. The CDR3 DNA follows: TGTGCCAGCAGTCCTAGGACTAGCGGGGGTGAGCAGTACTTC. Encoded protein: CASSPRTSGGEQYF.

J is TRBJ2-5 and V is TRBV23-1; D call uncertain. TRBV23-1 is flagged as an ORF with uncertain function. Trimming removed 6 bases from V and 1 base from J, with 15 bases in between. CDR3 length: 15 amino acids. The DNA of the CDR3 is TGCGCCAGCAGCCTAACGGGCGGAGCCCAAGAGACCCAGTACTTC. Its translation: CASSLTGGAQETQYF.

This chain joins TRBV18 and TRBJ1-2; maybe TRBD1 (6 bases). CDR1 and CDR2 from the germline V gene are KGHSH and LQKENI. Trimming cost V 4 bases and J 3 bases, with 18 bases left between them. This CDR3 is 16 amino acids long. CDR3 sequence (DNA): TGTGCCAGCTCACAGAGATCGGGGGGCATTGACTATGGCTACACCTTC. The encoded protein is CASSQRSGGIDYGYTF.

The chain has TRBV4-1 and TRBJ2-5; no reliable D call. CDR1 and CDR2 (germline): MGHRA, YSYEKL. The CDR3 totals 14 residues. V lost 1 base, J lost 1 base, and 7 bases lay in between. In DNA, the CDR3 is TGCGCCAGCAGCCAAGTCTCGCTCCAAGAGACCCAGTACTTC. It translates to CASSQVSLQETQYF.

The chain joins TRBV28 to TRBJ1-4, with 7 bases lining up with TRBD1. V was pared by 5 bases and J by 6 bases, with 6 bases of the junction left unmatched. The germline V gene encodes CDR1 MDHEN and CDR2 SYDVKM. CDR3 size: 14 residues. In DNA form, the CDR3 reads TGTGCCAGCAGTACTTCAGGGGGGGATGAAAAACTGTTTTTT. Translated, it gives CASSTSGGDEKLFF. The full variable domain, rest sourced from reference TRBV28 and TRBJ1-4, is DVKVTQSSRYLVKRTGEKVFLECVQDMDHENMFWYRQDPGLGLRLIYFSYDVKMKEKGDIPEGYSVSREKKERFSLILESASTNQTSMYLCASSTSGGDEKLFFGSGTQLSVL.

This clone was seen once. V is TRBV29-1 and J is TRBJ1-1; maybe TRBD1 (6 bases). Germline V gives CDR1 SQVTM, CDR2 ANQGSEA. V lost 4 bases and J lost 5, with 17 bases in between. This CDR3 comprises 14 residues. The CDR3 DNA sequence: TGCAGCGTTGCGCCCCCCGGGGGGCCGACTGAAGCTTTCTTT. Its translation: CSVAPPGGPTEAFF.

The CDR3 DNA reads as TGTGCCAGCGAGATGGGACCGACAGTCTACGAGCAGTACTTC. It translates to CASEMGPTVYEQYF. The gene calls are TRBV6-6 and TRBJ2-7; D is perhaps TRBD1 or TRBD2 (5 bases each). Germline V gives CDR1 MNHNY, CDR2 SVGAGI (reference sequence). The CDR3 totals 14 residues. Trimming shortened V by 8 bases and J by 3 bases, and 17 bases separated the two germline ends.